There are a few counts of the clone carrying this TCR beta chain. The sample belongs to a study of molecular identifiers for immune sequencing clone quantification. Via MiXCR, TCRdb re-called the PCR reads, giving one row per CDR3 protein. Of over 550,000 distinct CDR3 sequences listed, 25% are singletons. The sequenced sample consisted of naive CD8+ T cells from blood, with Jurkat cell RNA spiked in. Documented subset: FACS-sorted CD8+CD4-CCR7+CD45RA+ naive T cells. The source of this sequence is a human donor in good health. Some libraries in this study had Jurkat cell RNA spiked in.

The DNA for the CDR3 is TGTGCCAGTAGTATCATAGCGGGACGCAATGAGCAGTTCTTC. This sequence encodes CASSIIAGRNEQFF. The rearrangement joins TRBV19 to TRBJ2-1; the match to TRBD2 covers 8 bases. The CDR3 sequence is 14 residues long. The germline V gene has CDR1 LNHDA and CDR2 SQIVND (reference sequence). Trimming cost V 3 bases and J 6 bases; bases outside gene matches: 4.